The entry below gives a single TCR beta chain sequence along with its context. Profiling relied on immunoSEQ multiplex PCR, and the TCRdb table lists in-frame clones only, not all of them. The sample yields tens of thousands of clones, under 95% seen once. The sample comes from a study of T cell changes during pregnancy in multiple sclerosis. CDR1 is SGHAT, CDR2 FQNNGV, per germline. This CDR3 region has 15 residues. With 4 bases clipped from V and 6 bases from J, the junction kept 7 bases outside the gene matches. The genes are TRBV11-2 and TRBJ2-3; 10 bases align to TRBD2. The clonotype comes from a female donor with multiple sclerosis, enrolled in a pregnancy study. Material: peripheral blood, obtained in the second trimester of pregnancy. CDR3 sequence: CASSSGSGGLDTQYF. DNA for the CDR3: TGTGCCAGCAGCTCGGGTAGCGGGGGGCTGGATACGCAGTATTTT. The full variable domain, its missing parts supplied by reference TRBV11-2 and TRBJ2-3, is EAGVAQSPRYKIIEKRQSVAFWCNPISGHATLYWYQQILGQGPKLLIQFQNNGVVDDSQLPKDRFSAERLKGVDSTLKIQPAKLEDSAVYLCASSSGSGGLDTQYFGPGTRLTVL.